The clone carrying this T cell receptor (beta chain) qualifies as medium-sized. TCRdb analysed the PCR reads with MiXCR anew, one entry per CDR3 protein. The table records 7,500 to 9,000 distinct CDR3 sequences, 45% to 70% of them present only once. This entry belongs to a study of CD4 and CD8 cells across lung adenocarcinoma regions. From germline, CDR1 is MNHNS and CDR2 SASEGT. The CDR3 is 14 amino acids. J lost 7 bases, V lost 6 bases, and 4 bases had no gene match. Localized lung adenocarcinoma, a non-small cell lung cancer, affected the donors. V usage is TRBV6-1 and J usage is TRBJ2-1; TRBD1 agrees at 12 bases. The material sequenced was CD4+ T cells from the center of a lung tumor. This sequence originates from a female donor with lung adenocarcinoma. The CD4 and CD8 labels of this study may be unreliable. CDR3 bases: TGTGCCAGCAGCGGGACAGGGGGCGCAAATGAGCAGTTCTTC. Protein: CASSGTGGANEQFF.